The 26 T cell receptor beta chains below come from one sample, sequenced in a study of glioma-infiltrating T cells after dendritic cell vaccination. Noted time point: after dendritic cell vaccination, including at tumor progression/relapse. This table comes from immunoSEQ multiplex PCR, and its TCRdb copy is limited to in-frame clones, with some not included. The sample has tens of thousands of clones, 85% seen once. The specimen was blood, collected after dendritic cell vaccination. The receptors originated from a human donor with glioblastoma.

The rearrangement links TRBV5-1 to TRBJ2-3; 9 bases map to TRBD1. Germline CDR1 is SGHRS and CDR2 is YFSETQ. V dropped 1 base and J dropped 5; count of bases not matched to a gene: 5. The CDR3 extends over 15 amino acids. CDR3 loop: CASSLPGQGGDTQYF. Written as DNA, the CDR3 is TGCGCCAGCAGCTTGCCGGGACAGGGTGGAGATACGCAGTATTTT.

V usage is TRBV13 and J usage is TRBJ2-3; D is perhaps TRBD2 (6 bases). Germline CDR1 is PRHDT and CDR2 is FYEKMQ (reference sequence). The CDR3 loop spans 16 amino acids. Trimming stripped 1 base from V and 6 bases from J, with 17 bases between. Written as DNA, the CDR3 is TGTGCCAGCAGCTTAGCCGTGGAGGGTCCGGATGATACGCAGTATTTT. Protein sequence: CASSLAVEGPDDTQYF.

V gene TRBV6-5 combines with J gene TRBJ1-2; the D is unclear. CDR1 MNHEY and CDR2 SVGAGI come from the germline V gene. This CDR3 has 13 amino acids. V was shortened by 2 bases and J by 0 bases, with 4 bases between the two germline ends. In DNA, the CDR3 is TGTGCCAGCAGTTACGCTACTAACTATGGCTACACCTTC. This translates into CASSYATNYGYTF.

The J gene is TRBJ2-7, the V gene TRBV28; 8 nucleotides match TRBD2. The CDR3 has 14 amino acids. Germline CDR1 is MDHEN and CDR2 is SYDVKM. Losses at the gene ends were 7 bases for V and 5 bases for J; bases not matched to a gene: 10. CDR3 coding DNA: TGTGCCAGCACCAGAGCCGGGAGGGCCCACGAGCAGTACTTC. The encoded protein is CASTRAGRAHEQYF.

V usage is TRBV5-1 and J usage is TRBJ2-7; 8 nucleotides agree with TRBD2. Germline V CDR1 and CDR2: SGHRS, YFSETQ. V shed 4 bases, J shed 4 bases, and the junction held 7 bases outside the gene matches. The CDR3 loop spans 14 amino acids. In DNA form, the CDR3 reads TGCGCCAGCAGCGTGGGCGGGGGGTCGTACGAGCAGTACTTC. It is translated as CASSVGGGSYEQYF. Supplemented by reference TRBV5-1 and TRBJ2-7, the full variable domain reads KAGVTQTPRYLIKTRGQQVTLSCSPISGHRSVSWYQQTPGQGLQFLFEYFSETQRNKGNFPGRFSGRQFSNSRSEMNVSTLELGDSALYLCASSVGGGSYEQYFGPGTRLTVT.

CDR3 sequence: CASSLPGTGRNNEQFF. The CDR3 region has the DNA TGCGCCAGCAGCTTGCCGGGGACAGGGAGAAACAATGAGCAGTTCTTC. The chain joins TRBV5-1 to TRBJ2-1; TRBD1 matches 9 bases. Germline CDR1 is SGHRS and CDR2 is YFSETQ. This CDR3 is built from 16 residues. J lost 5 bases, V lost 1 base, and 7 bases had no gene match.

The V and J genes are TRBV30 and TRBJ2-7; 10 bases align to TRBD2. Germline lookup yields CDR1 GTSNPN and CDR2 SVGIG (reference sequence). The junction had 7 bases not matched to a gene; V was cut back by 3 bases and J by 5 bases. This CDR3 comprises 14 residues. The CDR3 spells CAWRASGSTHEQYF. The CDR3 DNA reads TGTGCCTGGAGGGCTAGCGGGAGCACCCACGAGCAGTACTTC. Using reference TRBV30 and TRBJ2-7 for the parts outside the CDR3, the full variable domain is SQTIHQWPATLVQPVGSPLSLECTVEGTSNPNLYWYRQAAGRGLQLLFYSVGIGQISSEVPQNLSASRPQDRQFILSSKKLLLSDSGFYLCAWRASGSTHEQYFGPGTRLTVT.

The chain has TRBV6-5 and TRBJ2-5, with 11 bases matching TRBD2. The germline V gene encodes CDR1 MNHEY and CDR2 SVGAGI. The CDR3 is made up of 15 amino acids. J gave up 2 bases and V 5 bases, and 4 bases lay outside the gene matches. CDR3 DNA: TGTGCCAGCAGTACTAGACTAGCGGGGCAAGAGACCCAGTACTTC. It is translated as CASSTRLAGQETQYF.

V gene TRBV19 combines with J gene TRBJ1-5, with 8 nucleotides matching TRBD1. CDR1 is LNHDA, CDR2 SQIVND, per germline (reference sequence). Trimming at V came to 3 bases and at J to 6 bases, leaving 7 bases not matched to a gene. The CDR3 consists of 15 residues. The chain's CDR3 is CASSIGQGFSQPQHF. The CDR3 nucleotides read TGTGCCAGTAGTATCGGACAGGGTTTTTCTCAGCCCCAGCATTTT.

The genes are TRBV9 and TRBJ2-1; 9 nucleotides line up with TRBD1. Germline lookup yields CDR1 SGDLS and CDR2 YYNGEE. Trimming removed 4 bases from V and 5 bases from J; junction bases left unmatched: 13. CDR3 length: 17 amino acids. The CDR3 DNA sequence: TGTGCCAGCAGCACCCCCCATGGGACAGGGATCCACAATGAGCAGTTCTTC. Its protein is CASSTPHGTGIHNEQFF. Full variable domain (rest looked up from reference TRBV9 and TRBJ2-1): DSGVTQTPKHLITATGQRVTLRCSPRSGDLSVYWYQQSLDQGLQFLIQYYNGEERAKGNILERFSAQQFPDLHSELNLSSLELGDSALYFCASSTPHGTGIHNEQFFGPGTRLTVL.

The chain links TRBV5-4 to TRBJ2-5; 10 bases align to TRBD1. The DNA end is more similar to TRBJ2-7, so the J call may be wrong. The CDR3 has 14 residues. The V gene's germline CDR1 is SGHNT and CDR2 YYREEE (reference sequence). The CDR3 DNA reads as TGTGCCAGCAGCCGGGACAGGGGTTCCTACGAGCAGTACTTC. Its protein product is CASSRDRGSYEQYF.

The chain links TRBV19 to TRBJ1-5; no firm D call. From germline, CDR1 is LNHDA and CDR2 SQIVND (reference sequence). V lost 5 bases and J 6 bases, leaving 8 bases between the germline ends. The CDR3 has 12 amino acids. The CDR3 DNA reads TGTGCCAGTAGTCCTACTGTTCAGCCCCAGCATTTT. Translating it yields CASSPTVQPQHF.

This clone was recorded only once. The chain carries TRBV21-1 and TRBJ1-1; TRBD1, the D gene given by the table, was not confirmed from the DNA. TRBV21-1 is a recognized pseudogene. The CDR3 runs to 15 residues. CDR3 in amino acids: CASSQRTGPNTEAFF. CDR3 bases: TGTGCCAGCAGCCAACGCACAGGGCCGAACACTGAAGCTTTCTTT.

This clone was counted once. The chain combines TRBV25-1 with TRBJ1-2; the D is unclear. CDR3 length: 14 residues. Germline values: CDR1 MGHDK, CDR2 SYGVNS. Trimming took off 3 bases at V and 4 bases at J, with 12 bases between the two ends. This CDR3 reads CASSDQGKRYGYTF. The DNA of the CDR3 is TGTGCCAGCAGTGATCAAGGAAAGCGCTATGGCTACACCTTC.

This sequence joins TRBV6-6 and TRBJ2-7; 8 bases fit TRBD1. The length of the CDR3 is 15 residues. The ends lost 5 bases at V and 0 bases at J; junction bases unmatched: 6. Germline V CDR1 and CDR2: MNHNY, SVGAGI (reference sequence). The CDR3 reads CASSGDRSFSYEQYF. The CDR3 DNA reads as TGTGCCAGCAGTGGGGACAGGTCCTTCTCCTACGAGCAGTACTTC.

The chain links TRBV10-1 to TRBJ2-1; 10 bases line up with TRBD2. This CDR3 contains 14 residues. Germline V gene lookup returns CDR1 WNHNN and CDR2 SYGVQD (reference sequence). V lost 11 bases, J lost 5 bases, and 9 bases stayed unmatched. CDR3: CAGLELAGDNEQFF. CDR3 coding DNA: TGCGCCGGGCTCGAGCTAGCGGGGGACAATGAGCAGTTCTTC.

V and J are TRBV5-1 and TRBJ1-2; 10 nucleotides agree with TRBD1. Trimming at V came to 6 bases and at J to 3 bases, leaving 8 bases not matched to a gene. This CDR3 region has 15 residues. CDR1 is SGHRS, CDR2 YFSETQ, per germline. The CDR3 sequence: CASTPGQGNDYGYTF. The CDR3, as DNA: TGCGCCAGCACCCCGGGACAGGGGAACGACTATGGCTACACCTTC.

The V call is TRBV25-1, the J call TRBJ1-4, with D possibly being TRBD1 (6 bases). There are 14 residues in the CDR3. Germline V gives CDR1 MGHDK, CDR2 SYGVNS. Between the trimmed V and J ends, which lost 7 bases and 5 bases, there was a span of 14 bases. The CDR3 nucleotides are TGTGCCAGCACGGGGGGGCGGGTAAATGAAAAACTGTTTTTT. This encodes CASTGGRVNEKLFF.

The J gene is TRBJ2-7, the V gene TRBV5-1, with 8 bases identical to TRBD1. The CDR3 extends over 17 amino acids. From germline, CDR1 is SGHRS and CDR2 YFSETQ. V lost 0 bases and J lost 3; bases outside the gene matches: 11. The CDR3 sequence: CASSLVGGQGKGYEQYF. For the CDR3, the DNA is TGCGCCAGCAGCTTGGTCGGTGGACAGGGTAAAGGCTACGAGCAGTACTTC.

Judged by abundance, this clone is medium-sized. This chain uses TRBV6-1 with TRBJ2-3; 12 nucleotides align to TRBD2. The CDR3 covers 15 residues. From germline, CDR1 is MNHNS and CDR2 SASEGT. The V gene end was trimmed by 3 bases and the J gene end by 4 bases; junction bases not matched to a gene: 2. The CDR3: CASSDLAGGPDTQYF. The CDR3 DNA reads TGTGCCAGCAGTGATCTAGCGGGAGGGCCAGATACGCAGTATTTT.

This chain joins TRBV25-1 and TRBJ1-1, with D perhaps TRBD1 (6 bases). Between the trimmed V and J ends, which lost 4 bases and 1 base, there was a span of 13 bases. Germline V gives CDR1 MGHDK, CDR2 SYGVNS. The CDR3 length is 15 residues. The CDR3 reads CASSAQTGGNTEAFF. CDR3 sequence (DNA): TGTGCCAGCAGTGCTCAGACAGGAGGGAACACTGAAGCTTTCTTT.

The V gene is TRBV7-9, the J gene TRBJ1-4; 7 positions match TRBD1. CDR3 length: 14 amino acids. V trimming: 4 bases; J trimming: 5 bases; junction bases outside the gene matches: 4. Germline V gene lookup returns CDR1 SEHNR and CDR2 FQNEAQ (reference sequence). CDR3 residues: CASSSATGNEKLFF. CDR3 DNA: TGTGCCAGCAGCTCTGCGACAGGGAATGAAAAACTGTTTTTT.

The chain is built from TRBV11-2 and TRBJ1-5, with 8 positions matching TRBD1. The CDR3 loop spans 13 amino acids. Per germline, CDR1 SGHAT and CDR2 FQNNGV. With 5 bases clipped from V and 4 bases from J, the junction kept 1 base outside the gene matches. CDR3 in amino acids: CASSRTGNQPQHF. The CDR3 nucleotides are TGTGCCAGCAGCAGGACAGGGAATCAGCCCCAGCATTTT.

This clone occurred a few times. The chain employs TRBV27 and TRBJ1-1, with D uncertain. The V gene's germline CDR1 is MNHEY and CDR2 SMNVEV (reference sequence). Trimming took off 3 bases at V and 0 bases at J, with 8 bases between the two ends. There are 14 residues in the CDR3. The CDR3, as DNA: TGTGCCAGCAGTTTGTCACAGCTGAACACTGAAGCTTTCTTT. It encodes CASSLSQLNTEAFF.

The chain carries TRBV7-8 and TRBJ1-5; 7 positions match TRBD1. Germline assignment: CDR1 SGHVS and CDR2 FQNEAQ. CDR3 length: 15 residues. The V gene end was trimmed by 5 bases and the J gene end by 6 bases; junction bases not matched to a gene: 10. The CDR3 is CASSPSPGGSQPQHF. Written as DNA, the CDR3 is TGTGCCAGCAGCCCATCCCCAGGGGGGAGTCAGCCCCAGCATTTT.

This chain joins TRBV7-9 and TRBJ1-2, with 8 positions matching TRBD1. CDR1 and CDR2 from the germline V gene are SEHNR and FQNEAQ (reference sequence). The CDR3 runs 15 residues. Losses at the gene ends were 1 base for V and 3 bases for J; bases not matched to a gene: 4. The DNA for the CDR3 is TGTGCCAGCAGCTTAGTGTCGACAGGGGACTATGGCTACACCTTC. This translates into CASSLVSTGDYGYTF. Based on the CDR3 plus reference TRBV7-9 and TRBJ1-2, the full variable domain is DTGVSQNPRHKITKRGQNVTFRCDPISEHNRLYWYRQTLGQGPEFLTYFQNEAQLEKSRLLSDRFSAERPKGSFSTLEIQRTEQGDSAMYLCASSLVSTGDYGYTFGSGTRLTVV.